This T cell receptor beta chain was obtained from a study of T cell responses to AZD1222 COVID-19 vaccine. Study outcomes and limitations: With two AZD1222 doses given, Spike-specific TCR breadth and depth both rose.

Assay used: immunoSEQ multiplex PCR; TCRdb lists only in-frame clones, some missing. The profile shows under 200,000 clones, more than 90% of them singletons. With respect to this clone: Its antigen is as yet unknown.

Germline CDR1 SGHRS, CDR2 YFSETQ. The CDR3 covers 13 residues. V lost 3 bases and J 0 bases, leaving 7 bases between the germline ends. V is TRBV5-1 and J is TRBJ2-7; D uncertain. Sequenced material: peripheral blood, taken 28 days after the second dose of the MenACWY control vaccine. The source is an adult who received the MenACWY meningococcal vaccine as a control. This chain's CDR3 is CASSSIGSYEQYF. In DNA, the CDR3 is TGCGCCAGCAGCTCCATTGGCTCCTACGAGCAGTACTTC.